This T cell receptor beta chain was recorded in a study of blood T cell repertoires in COVID-19. As for the study in general: Collection of acute and convalescent COVID-19 samples took place in the United States, Italy and Spain.

Study processing details: Nucleated cell counts were estimated from reference gene primer amplification. Assay: immunoSEQ multiplex PCR; the TCRdb copy retains only in-frame clones and omits some. The V and J calls and the clone size are those of that table, but D and trimming were determined from the DNA. In the table there are about 40,000 clones, 75% to 90% of which are singletons. This CDR3 spans 13 amino acids. The V segment lost 6 bases and the J segment 9 bases; nucleotides outside the gene matches: 3. From germline, CDR1 is MNHEY and CDR2 SVGAGI. The sequence derives from a woman between 65 and 79 years old with acute or convalescent COVID-19. Sequenced material: peripheral blood. The chain uses TRBV6-5 and TRBJ1-6; 9 bases map to TRBD1. CDR3 sequence (DNA): TGTGCCAGCAGGGGACAGGGTTCTTCACCCCTCCACTTT. Translating gives CASRGQGSSPLHF.